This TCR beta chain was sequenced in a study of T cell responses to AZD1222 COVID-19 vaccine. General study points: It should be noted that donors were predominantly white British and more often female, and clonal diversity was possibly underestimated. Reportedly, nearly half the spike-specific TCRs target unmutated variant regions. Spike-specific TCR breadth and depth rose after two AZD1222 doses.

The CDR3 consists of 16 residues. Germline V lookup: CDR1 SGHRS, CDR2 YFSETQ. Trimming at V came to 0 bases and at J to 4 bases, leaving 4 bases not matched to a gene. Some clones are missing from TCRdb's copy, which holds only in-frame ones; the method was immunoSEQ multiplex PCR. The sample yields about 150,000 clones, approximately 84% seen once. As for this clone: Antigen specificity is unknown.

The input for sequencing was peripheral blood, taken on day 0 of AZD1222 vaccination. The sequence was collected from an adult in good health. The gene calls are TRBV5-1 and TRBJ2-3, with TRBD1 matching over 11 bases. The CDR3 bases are TGCGCCAGCAGCTTGGCACGGACAGGGGGCGCAGATACGCAGTATTTT. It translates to CASSLARTGGADTQYF.